This T cell receptor beta chain is drawn from a study of T cell repertoires and Cas9 in healthy adults. Study context: SpCas9-reactive CD4 and CD8 T cells were characterized for potency, cytotoxicity and lineage. Study conclusions and caveats: SpCas9-reactive effector T cells were reportedly restrained in vitro by SpCas9-reactive regulatory T cells.

Libraries were prepared by immunoSEQ multiplex PCR; TCRdb keeps only in-frame clonotypes and omits some of them. This table holds about 22,000 clones, under 95% found once. After removal of 8 bases from V and 4 bases from J, the junction contained 10 bases not matched to a gene. This CDR3 comprises 15 residues. Germline values: CDR1 MNHEY, CDR2 SVGAGI. As to this clone: The antigen remains undetermined.

The chain combines TRBV6-5 with TRBJ1-2, with 10 positions matching TRBD1. The sequencing sample was made of CD4+ effector T cells (CD127+, CD25-, CD137-, CD154-) from PBMCs; culture status not recorded. The TCR originated in a human donor in good health. CDR3 nucleotide sequence: TGTGCCAGCTCCCCCGGGACAGGGGAAACCTATGGCTACACCTTC. This translates into CASSPGTGETYGYTF.